This paragraph reports one T cell receptor beta chain. Its antigen is still unknown. The input lacks base qualities; no much larger clone sits a single base away. CDR1 and CDR2, per the germline V gene, are SGHRS and YFSETQ. Unmatched junction bases come to 11, with V trimmed by 4 bases and J by 4 bases. The CDR3 covers 18 residues, taking in both the cysteine and the phenylalanine. Just CDR3 DNA is preserved here, 54 bases in frame from base 1. Patients with a history of autoimmune disease or receiving systemic immunosuppression were excluded from the trial. In every dose cohort, peripheral blood was drawn for TCR sequencing at baseline, cycle 4 day 1, and cycle 7 day 1. The samples were taken from a phase I, first-in-human, multicenter, open-label dose-escalation trial of ivuxolimab. The trial enrolled adults with locally advanced or metastatic head and neck squamous cell, hepatocellular, melanoma or renal cell carcinoma. Before TCR sequencing, CD4+ T cells and CD8+ T cells from peripheral blood were sorted into separate populations.

These data are taken from a study of OX40 agonist ivuxolimab in advanced cancers. For context, the study as a whole: Ivuxolimab was a fully human IgG2 agonistic monoclonal antibody targeting the costimulatory receptor OX40 (CD134). Intravenous ivuxolimab was administered to patients every 2 weeks at six dose levels: 0.01, 0.1, 0.3, 1.5, 3 and 10 mg/kg. Among the approximately 50 dose-escalation patients, around 19 had hepatocellular carcinoma, around 15 melanoma, 9 renal cell carcinoma and 9 head and neck cancer. In the dose-escalation cohort, approximately 83% of patients were male, and the mean age was 60 years with a range of roughly 23 to 90. Prior anti-PD-1, anti-PD-L1 or anti-CTLA-4 therapy was permitted, and checkpoint inhibitors had been received by around 40% of dose-escalation patients. Three dose-escalation patients achieved partial responses, one with hepatocellular carcinoma and two with cutaneous melanoma. The purpose of peripheral TCRbeta sequencing was to test whether ivuxolimab changed TCR sequence diversity and led to clonal T-cell expansion. The paper covers the monotherapy dose-escalation part of the phase I ivuxolimab trial, which included N = 52 patients. Here is what the overall study found, with its caveats: Which antigens the clonally expanded peripheral T cells were specific for was not determined. Low levels of normalized T-cell clonal expansion were also seen in some patients who did not respond. After ivuxolimab, expanded clones were on average more numerous among CD8+ T cells than among CD4+ T cells. Clonal expansion of both CD4+ and CD8+ blood T cells was observed from baseline to week 6 at doses 0.1 to 3.0 mg/kg. Partial responders in the 0.1-3.0 mg/kg groups had among the lowest normalized peripheral clonal expansion, especially among CD8+ T cells.

To sequence the TCRbeta CDR3 region, genomic DNA was isolated from the sorted cells. TCRbeta CDR3 regions were sequenced using the immunoSEQ Assay. The table was pulled from immuneACCESS by TCRdb, which kept in-frame rearrangements only. Such tables lose some clones; where checked, under half of the loss comes from unresolved V genes, and the rest has no known cause. This sample has around 53,000 clones in its table, and around nine tenths of those were observed once. The top ten clones comprise 5.5% to 8.5% of the sample. The clonotype was recovered from an adult with an advanced solid tumor such as melanoma, head and neck, liver or kidney cancer. The receptor chain draws on TRBV5-1 and TRBJ1-4; 12 bases in between match TRBD1. Here the sequenced sample was CD4+ or CD8+ T cells sorted from blood, taken in a trial of the OX40 agonist ivuxolimab. The sequenced DNA: TGCGCCAGCAGCCCTCACCGGGACAGGGGGCGCGTTAATGAAAAACTGTTTTTT. It translates to CASSPHRDRGRVNEKLFF.